This T cell receptor (beta chain) was identified during a study of blood T cell dynamics during melanoma immunotherapy. Repertoires were generated with immunoSEQ multiplex PCR, while TCRdb's copy carries only in-frame clones and drops some. This table has over 10,000 clones, roughly nine tenths appearing once. V shed 7 bases and J shed 5 bases, with 22 bases lying between them. The CDR3 spans 15 residues. CDR1 and CDR2 (germline): SGHNT, YYREEE (reference sequence). As to time point: pre-treatment baseline. The specimen comprised blood, sampled from a patient treated with checkpoint blockade. The chain has TRBV5-4 and TRBJ2-7, with D tentatively TRBD1 (6 bases). This TCR was recovered from a human donor with melanoma. The CDR3 DNA follows: TGTGCCAGCTCATTACAGGGAATTCGGGCTCACGAGCAGTACTTC. It yields the protein CASSLQGIRAHEQYF.